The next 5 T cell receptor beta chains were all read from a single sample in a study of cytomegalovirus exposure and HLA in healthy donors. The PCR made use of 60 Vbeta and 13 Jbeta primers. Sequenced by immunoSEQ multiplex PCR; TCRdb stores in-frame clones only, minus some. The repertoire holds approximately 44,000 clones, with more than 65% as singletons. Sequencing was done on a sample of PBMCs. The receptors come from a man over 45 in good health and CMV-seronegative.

Here the CDR3 DNA reads TGTGCCAGCAGTAGGACAGGAGGTTTTGGGGGCTACACCTTC. Its protein is CASSRTGGFGGYTF. The chain carries TRBV6-5 and TRBJ1-2, with TRBD1 matching over 7 bases. V lost 5 bases and J lost 8; bases outside the gene matches: 11. Per the germline V gene, CDR1 is MNHEY and CDR2 is SVGAGI. The CDR3 extends over 14 amino acids.

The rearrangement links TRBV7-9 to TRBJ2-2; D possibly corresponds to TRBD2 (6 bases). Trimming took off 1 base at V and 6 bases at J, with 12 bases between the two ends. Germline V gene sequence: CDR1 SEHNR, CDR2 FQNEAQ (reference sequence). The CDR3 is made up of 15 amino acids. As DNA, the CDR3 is TGTGCCAGCAGCTTAGTTCTCGGAGGGGCCGGGGAGCTGTTTTTT. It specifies CASSLVLGGAGELFF.

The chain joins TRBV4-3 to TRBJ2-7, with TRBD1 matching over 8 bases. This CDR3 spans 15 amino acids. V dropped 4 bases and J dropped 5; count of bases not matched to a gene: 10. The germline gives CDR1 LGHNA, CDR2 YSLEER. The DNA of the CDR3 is TGCGCCAGCAGCCCCAGCAGGGGGCGACAGAACGAGCAGTACTTC. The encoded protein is CASSPSRGRQNEQYF.

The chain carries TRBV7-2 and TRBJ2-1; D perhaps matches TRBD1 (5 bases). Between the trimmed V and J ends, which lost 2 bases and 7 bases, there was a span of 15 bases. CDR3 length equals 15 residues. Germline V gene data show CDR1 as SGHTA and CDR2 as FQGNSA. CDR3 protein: CASSLQGPAGNEQFF. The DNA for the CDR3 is TGTGCCAGCAGCTTACAAGGCCCAGCAGGGAATGAGCAGTTCTTC.

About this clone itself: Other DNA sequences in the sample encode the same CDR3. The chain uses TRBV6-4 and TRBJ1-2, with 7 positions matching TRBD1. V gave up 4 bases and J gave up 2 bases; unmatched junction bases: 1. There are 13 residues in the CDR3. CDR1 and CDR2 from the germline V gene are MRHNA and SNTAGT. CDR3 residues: CASSAGQNYGYTF. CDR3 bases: TGTGCCAGCAGTGCGGGACAGAACTATGGCTACACCTTC.